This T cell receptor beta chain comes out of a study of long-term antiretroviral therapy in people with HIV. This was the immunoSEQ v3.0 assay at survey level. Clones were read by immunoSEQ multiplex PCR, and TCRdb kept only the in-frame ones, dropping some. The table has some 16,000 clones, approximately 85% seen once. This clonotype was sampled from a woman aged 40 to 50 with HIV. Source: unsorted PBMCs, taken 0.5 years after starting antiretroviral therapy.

The CDR3 reads CASSSRVTDTQYF. CDR3 DNA: TGTGCCAGCAGTTCCAGGGTCACAGATACGCAGTATTTT. The chain links TRBV6-6 to TRBJ2-3; TRBD1 is a possible D gene (5 bases). The V gene lost 4 bases and the J gene lost 2 bases, with 7 bases spanning the gap. There are 13 residues in the CDR3. Germline V gives CDR1 MNHNY, CDR2 SVGAGI (reference sequence).